This T cell receptor (beta chain) was identified during a study of blood T cell repertoires in COVID-19. Study-level information: The United States, Italy and Spain were the sources of the acute and convalescent COVID-19 samples.

From germline, CDR1 is MNHEY and CDR2 SMNVEV (reference sequence). The V and J ends lost 5 bases and 6 bases, in that order; junction bases with no gene match: 3. The CDR3 spans 13 residues. Produced via immunoSEQ multiplex PCR; TCRdb's table is partial and in-frame only. The data show about 190,000 clones, approximately 80% seen once. V usage is TRBV27 and J usage is TRBJ1-5; 8 bases match TRBD1. The receptor was derived from a woman aged 50 to 60 with acute or convalescent COVID-19. Material for sequencing was peripheral blood. The CDR3 DNA sequence: TGTGCCAGCAGTCAGGGGGCAGGTCAGCCCCAGCATTTT. This sequence encodes CASSQGAGQPQHF.